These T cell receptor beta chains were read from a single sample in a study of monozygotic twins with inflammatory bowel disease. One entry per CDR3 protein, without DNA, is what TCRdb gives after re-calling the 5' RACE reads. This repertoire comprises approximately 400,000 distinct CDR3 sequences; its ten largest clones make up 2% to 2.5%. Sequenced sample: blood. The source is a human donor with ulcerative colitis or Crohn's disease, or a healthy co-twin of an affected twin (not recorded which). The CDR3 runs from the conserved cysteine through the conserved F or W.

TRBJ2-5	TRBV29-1	CSARKRFQETQYF
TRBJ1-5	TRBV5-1	CASRRTGDSNQPQHF
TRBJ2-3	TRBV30	CAWSVTGLVDTQYF
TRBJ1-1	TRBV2	CASSMRSGTEAFF
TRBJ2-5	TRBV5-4	CASSLAPSSGQETQYF
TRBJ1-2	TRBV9	CASSVAAANYGYTF
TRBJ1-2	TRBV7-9	CASSRTGTLGVGYTF
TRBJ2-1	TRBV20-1	CSVRGSGGEQFF
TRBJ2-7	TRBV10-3	CAISESWGYEQYF
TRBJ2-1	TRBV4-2	CASSQDFQRLSYNEQFF
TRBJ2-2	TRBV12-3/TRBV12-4	CASSETSGVGGELFF
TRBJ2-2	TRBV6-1	CASSRTSGAGELFF
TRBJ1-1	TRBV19	CASRHRGTEAFF
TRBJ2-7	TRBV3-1	CASSQTAPRSYEQYF
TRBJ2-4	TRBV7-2	CASSSGGSGKNMQYF
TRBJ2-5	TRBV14	CASSQDLRSGLAGETQYF
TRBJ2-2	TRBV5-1	CASRTESVTGELFF
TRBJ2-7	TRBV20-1	CSAPRGSKAREQYF
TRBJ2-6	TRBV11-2	CASSLFRSLGGANVLTF
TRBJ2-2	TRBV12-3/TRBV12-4	CASSLRAAGELFF
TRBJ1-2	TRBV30	CACTGLTNYGYTF
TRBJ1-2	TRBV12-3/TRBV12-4	CASSNDYGYTF
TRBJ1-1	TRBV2	CASRQQGGTEAFF
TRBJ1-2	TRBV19	CASRPGQAPYGYTF
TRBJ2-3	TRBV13	CASSSTRDLTDTQYF
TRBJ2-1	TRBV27	CASSSTYRGNTYNEQFF
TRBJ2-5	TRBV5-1	CASSGGPGQETQYF
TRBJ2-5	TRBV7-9	CASGPLAPPETQYF
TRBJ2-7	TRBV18	CASSPRSLGEQYF
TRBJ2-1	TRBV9	CASSPRLAGANEQFF
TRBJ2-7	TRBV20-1	CSARSQMGYEQYF
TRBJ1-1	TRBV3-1	CATGVVNTEAFF
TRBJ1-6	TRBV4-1	CASSHLWGGHSPLHF
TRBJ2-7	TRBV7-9	CASSSPPGQGFYEQYF
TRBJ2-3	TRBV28	CASSPGASDTDTQYF
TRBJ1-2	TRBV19	CASIPAGAYGYTF
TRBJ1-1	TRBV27	CASSRGVGVTEAFF
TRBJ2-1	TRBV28	CASSLGVLNEQFF
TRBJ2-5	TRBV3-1	CASSQLEETQYF
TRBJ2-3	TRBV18	CASSEDRSVDTQYF
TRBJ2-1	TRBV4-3	CASSQVGLAGRNEQFF
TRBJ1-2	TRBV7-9	CASSYRRGQSFNGYTF
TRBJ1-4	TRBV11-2	CASSALVGQGAIANEKLFF
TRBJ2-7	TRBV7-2	CASSSLLGTLEQYF
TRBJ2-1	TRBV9	CASSDPQTSASYNEQFF
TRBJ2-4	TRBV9	CASSVGGTGLDIQYF
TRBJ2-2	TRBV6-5	CASSYSSHIWDTGELFF
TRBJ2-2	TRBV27	CASSFLDRGPVGGELFF